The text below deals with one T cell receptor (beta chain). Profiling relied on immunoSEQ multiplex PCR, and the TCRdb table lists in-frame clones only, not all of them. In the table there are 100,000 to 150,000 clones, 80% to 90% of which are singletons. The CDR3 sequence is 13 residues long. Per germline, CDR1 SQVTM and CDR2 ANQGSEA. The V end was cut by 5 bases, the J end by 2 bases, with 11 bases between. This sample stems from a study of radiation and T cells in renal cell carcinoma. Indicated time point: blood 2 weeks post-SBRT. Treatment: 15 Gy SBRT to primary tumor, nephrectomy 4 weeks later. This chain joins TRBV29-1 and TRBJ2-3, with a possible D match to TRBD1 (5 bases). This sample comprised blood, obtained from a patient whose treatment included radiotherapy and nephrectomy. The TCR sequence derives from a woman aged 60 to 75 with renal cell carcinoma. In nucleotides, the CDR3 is TGCAGCGTTCGACAGCCATCCACAGATACGCAGTATTTT. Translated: CSVRQPSTDTQYF.